This T cell receptor beta chain was observed in a study of T cell repertoires in cytomegalovirus infection. J gave up 3 bases and V 6 bases, and 10 bases lay outside the gene matches. From germline, CDR1 is SNHLY and CDR2 FYNNEI. This CDR3 spans 15 amino acids. TCRdb reprocessed the reads with MiXCR, giving one entry per CDR3 protein. The table lists around 430,000 distinct CDR3 sequences, about 39% of them singletons. Findings and limits, study-wide: The response measured ex vivo was dominated by TCR beta clonotypes (HLA-C-restricted and CMV-specific).

As concerns this clonotype: Its antigen is still unknown.

Material: cultured PBMCs, obtained from culture after CMV antigen stimulation. The TCR was taken from a human donor in good health (CMV status not recorded). Some clones in this sample may be carry-over from other donors' samples. The chain uses TRBV2 and TRBJ2-7; 8 positions match TRBD1. The CDR3 DNA sequence: TGTGCCAGCAGCGACCTCAGGGGGCCGGACTACGAGCAGTACTTC. It specifies CASSDLRGPDYEQYF. The whole variable domain, remainder taken from reference TRBV2 and TRBJ2-7, is EPEVTQTPSHQVTQMGQEVILRCVPISNHLYFYWYRQILGQKVEFLVSFYNNEISEKSEIFDDQFSVERPDGSNFTLKIRSTKLEDSAMYFCASSDLRGPDYEQYFGPGTRLTVT.